This is a list of T cell receptor beta chains from one sample in a study of regulatory T cells in long-lasting Graves disease. TCRdb redid the calling of the multiplex PCR reads with MiXCR, one entry per CDR3 protein. The sample lists more than 300,000 distinct CDR3 sequences, about 17% occurring once. The same data also contributed to another study, on T cells in Graves' hyperthyroidism and ophthalmopathy.

The input for sequencing was peripheral blood mononuclear cells (PBMCs), taken at new diagnosis, from a patient treated with antithyroid drugs. These TCRs come from a woman aged 18-29 years with Graves disease. Each CDR3 is given with its conserved first and last residue. Each record gives: D gene, V gene, J gene, clone size, CDR3 DNA, CDR3 protein. The D gene is left open where the match is weak. Not all rows give a size; the values are once, few, many and, for expanded clones, a class.

d_gene: .
v_gene: TRBV4-1
j_gene: TRBJ1-2
abundance: .
CDR3nt: TGCGCCAGCAGGGACGAAATCGTGGGAGGCGCAAATGGCTACACCTTC
CDR3aa: CASRDEIVGGANGYTF

d_gene: .
v_gene: TRBV7-6
j_gene: TRBJ2-3
abundance: few
CDR3nt: TGTGCCAGCAGCTCCCAGCCGCTGACAGGGGACGGGGGGGGTACGCAGTATTTT
CDR3aa: CASSSQPLTGDGGGTQYF

d_gene: .
v_gene: TRBV28
j_gene: TRBJ1-5
abundance: many
CDR3nt: TGTGCCAGCAGTTTTCCTGATCAGCCCCAGCATTTT
CDR3aa: CASSFPDQPQHF

d_gene: TRBD2
v_gene: TRBV29-1
j_gene: TRBJ2-4
abundance: few
CDR3nt: TGCAGCGTTGAAGTCCCCCCCTCCCAACTAGCGGGGGATGGTCTTAGGTACATTCAGTACTTC
CDR3aa: CSVEVPPSQLAGDGLRYIQYF

d_gene: TRBD1
v_gene: TRBV12-3/TRBV12-4
j_gene: TRBJ2-7
abundance: many
CDR3nt: TGTGCCAGCAGTGGCCGGGGACAGGGCCTATACGAGCAGTACTTC
CDR3aa: CASSGRGQGLYEQYF

d_gene: TRBD1
v_gene: TRBV2
j_gene: TRBJ1-2
abundance: few
CDR3nt: TGTGCCAGCAGTTTCAGGGGGTCGGACTATGGCTACACCTTC
CDR3aa: CASSFRGSDYGYTF

d_gene: .
v_gene: TRBV6-5
j_gene: TRBJ1-5
abundance: few
CDR3nt: TGTGCCAGCAGTTATTCCACAGGGAGGAATCAGCCCCAGCATTTT
CDR3aa: CASSYSTGRNQPQHF

d_gene: TRBD1
v_gene: TRBV5-6
j_gene: TRBJ2-1
abundance: .
CDR3nt: TGTGCCAGCAGCCTTAGACAGGGGGCCTCCTACAATGAGCAGTTCTTC
CDR3aa: CASSLRQGASYNEQFF

d_gene: .
v_gene: TRBV28
j_gene: TRBJ1-1
abundance: many
CDR3nt: TGTGCCAGCAGTCTCCGTTCATTGAACACTGAAGCTTTCTTT
CDR3aa: CASSLRSLNTEAFF

d_gene: .
v_gene: TRBV20-1
j_gene: TRBJ1-4
abundance: many
CDR3nt: TGCAGTGCTAGCACCACAACTAATGAAAAACTGTTTTTT
CDR3aa: CSASTTTNEKLFF

d_gene: .
v_gene: TRBV27
j_gene: TRBJ1-1
abundance: few
CDR3nt: TGTGCCAGCAGTTTATCAGGGGACAAAGCTTTCTTT
CDR3aa: CASSLSGDKAFF

d_gene: TRBD1
v_gene: TRBV20-1
j_gene: TRBJ1-6
abundance: .
CDR3nt: TGCAGTGCTAACGGAGAGGGGGCTACTTCACCCCTCCACTTT
CDR3aa: CSANGEGATSPLHF

d_gene: .
v_gene: TRBV15
j_gene: TRBJ1-5
abundance: .
CDR3nt: TGTGCCACCAGCAGGAGTGGAAATCAGCCCCAGCATTTT
CDR3aa: CATSRSGNQPQHF

d_gene: TRBD1
v_gene: TRBV6-5
j_gene: TRBJ1-5
abundance: .
CDR3nt: TGTGCCAGCAGTTACACAGGGGAGGGCAATCAGCCCCAGCATTTT
CDR3aa: CASSYTGEGNQPQHF

d_gene: TRBD1
v_gene: TRBV18
j_gene: TRBJ2-1
abundance: many
CDR3nt: TGTGCCAGCTCGTTATTAGGGACAGGAACCTACAATGAGCAGTTCTTC
CDR3aa: CASSLLGTGTYNEQFF

d_gene: TRBD1
v_gene: TRBV29-1
j_gene: TRBJ2-6
abundance: .
CDR3nt: TGCAGCGTTCAGGGGACAGGGGGCGCCGGGGCCAACGTCCTGACTTTC
CDR3aa: CSVQGTGGAGANVLTF

d_gene: .
v_gene: TRBV30
j_gene: TRBJ2-7
abundance: many
CDR3nt: TGTGCCTGGACCGCCCATCAAGACGGAAGCTACGAGCAGTACTTC
CDR3aa: CAWTAHQDGSYEQYF

d_gene: .
v_gene: TRBV5-8
j_gene: TRBJ2-5
abundance: many
CDR3nt: TGTGCCAGCAGCTTGGGGCAACGGGGAGAAGAGACCCAGTACTTC
CDR3aa: CASSLGQRGEETQYF

d_gene: TRBD1
v_gene: TRBV18
j_gene: TRBJ2-7
abundance: .
CDR3nt: TGTGCCAGCTCACCCTCTGGACAGGGTGGGAAGCAGTACTTC
CDR3aa: CASSPSGQGGKQYF

d_gene: TRBD1
v_gene: TRBV19
j_gene: TRBJ2-1
abundance: .
CDR3nt: TGTGCCAGTAGTACCCGACAGGGGCTATCCAATGAGCAGTTCTTC
CDR3aa: CASSTRQGLSNEQFF

d_gene: .
v_gene: TRBV7-9
j_gene: TRBJ1-5
abundance: many
CDR3nt: TGTGCCAGCAGCTTAGATCAGTATAGCAATCAGCCCCAGCATTTT
CDR3aa: CASSLDQYSNQPQHF

d_gene: .
v_gene: TRBV29-1
j_gene: TRBJ1-4
abundance: few
CDR3nt: TGCAGCGTTGAAGACAGGGAAGGCCCAAAAGAAAAACTGTTTTTT
CDR3aa: CSVEDREGPKEKLFF

d_gene: .
v_gene: TRBV5-1
j_gene: TRBJ1-2
abundance: many
CDR3nt: TGCGCCAGCAGCTTGGATGAGGAGGGTACCTATGGCTACACCTTC
CDR3aa: CASSLDEEGTYGYTF

d_gene: .
v_gene: TRBV7-2
j_gene: TRBJ2-5
abundance: many
CDR3nt: TGTGCCAGCAGCTTCGGGCAAGCCGGGACCCAGTACTTC
CDR3aa: CASSFGQAGTQYF

d_gene: .
v_gene: TRBV30
j_gene: TRBJ2-3
abundance: many
CDR3nt: TGTGCCTGGAGCTTAAAAGCGGTTCACAGTAATACGCAGTATTTT
CDR3aa: CAWSLKAVHSNTQYF